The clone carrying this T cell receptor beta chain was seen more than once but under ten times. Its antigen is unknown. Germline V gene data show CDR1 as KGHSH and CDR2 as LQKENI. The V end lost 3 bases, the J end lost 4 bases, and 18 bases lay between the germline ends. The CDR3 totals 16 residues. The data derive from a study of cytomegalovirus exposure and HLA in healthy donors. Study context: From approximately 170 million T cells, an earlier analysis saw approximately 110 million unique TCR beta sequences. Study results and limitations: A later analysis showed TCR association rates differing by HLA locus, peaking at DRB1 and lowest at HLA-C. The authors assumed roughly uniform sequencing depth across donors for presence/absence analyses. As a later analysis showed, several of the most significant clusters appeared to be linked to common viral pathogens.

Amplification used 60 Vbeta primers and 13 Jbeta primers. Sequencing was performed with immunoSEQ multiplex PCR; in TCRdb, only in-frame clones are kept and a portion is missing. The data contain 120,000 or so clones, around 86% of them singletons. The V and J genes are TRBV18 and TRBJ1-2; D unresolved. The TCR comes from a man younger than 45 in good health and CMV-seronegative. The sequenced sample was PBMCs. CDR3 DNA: TGTGCCAGCTCACCCCAATCGACTCCCTTTGGCTATGGCTACACCTTC. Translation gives CASSPQSTPFGYGYTF.